Below are 4 T cell receptor beta chains sequenced from a single sample in a study of cytomegalovirus exposure and HLA in healthy donors. Amplification used 60 Vbeta primers and 13 Jbeta primers. Produced via immunoSEQ multiplex PCR; TCRdb's table is partial and in-frame only. Among about 190,000 clones listed, 70% to 75% were seen once. Sequencing was done on a sample of PBMCs. The receptors come from a young woman in good health and CMV-seropositive.

The chain uses TRBV10-1 and TRBJ2-5; 7 bases line up with TRBD1. CDR3 length equals 13 residues. Trimming removed 2 bases from V and 11 bases from J; junction bases left unmatched: 8. Germline V lookup: CDR1 WNHNN, CDR2 SYGVQD (reference sequence). The CDR3 nucleotides are TGCGCCAGCAGTGAGGGGGCAGGGGGAGAGCAGTACTTC. It yields the protein CASSEGAGGEQYF.

The J gene is TRBJ2-7, the V gene TRBV28, with TRBD2 identical over 9 bases. V lost 2 bases, J lost 7 bases, and 6 bases stayed unmatched. Looked up from germline, CDR1 is MDHEN and CDR2 is SYDVKM. There are 14 residues in the CDR3. The CDR3, as DNA: TGTGCCAGCAGTTTAGCGGGAGGGCTACGGGAGCAGTACTTC. Translation: CASSLAGGLREQYF.

This clone was counted a few times. The rearrangement uses TRBV19 and TRBJ2-1; D possibly corresponds to TRBD2 (5 bases). This CDR3 has 14 amino acids. Trimming removed 6 bases at V and 2 bases at J, with 11 bases between. Germline V gene data show CDR1 as LNHDA and CDR2 as SQIVND (reference sequence). The DNA of the CDR3 is TGTGCCAGTAGCCTAGCTTTCACCTACAATGAGCAGTTCTTC. Translated, it gives CASSLAFTYNEQFF.

This clone is a singleton in its sample. This chain uses TRBV28 with TRBJ1-5; 9 nucleotides agree with TRBD1. V was pared by 8 bases and J by 0 bases, with 11 bases of the junction left unmatched. CDR1 is MDHEN and CDR2 is SYDVKM in the germline V gene. The CDR3 contains 17 residues. CDR3 region: CASRFRDRVYSNQPQHF. The CDR3, as DNA: TGTGCCAGCCGCTTTAGGGACAGGGTCTATAGCAATCAGCCCCAGCATTTT.